This is a list of T cell receptor beta chains from one sample in a study of Ad26.COV2.S vaccination and SARS-CoV-2 variants. Clones were read by immunoSEQ multiplex PCR, and TCRdb kept only the in-frame ones, dropping some. There are some 640,000 clones in the sample; about 90% occur only once, and over 1.3% lies in the top ten. Source: peripheral blood, taken in a trial of Ad26.COV2.S vaccine versus placebo. These receptors all come from a person aged 18-60 years who received the Ad26.COV2.S COVID-19 vaccine or a placebo. Both conserved end residues are part of each CDR3. The D gene is left open where the match is weak. Not every row has a clone size; where given, it reads once, few, many or a size class.

D | J | size | V | DNA | CDR3
- | TRBJ1-2 | - | TRBV18 | TGTGCCAGCTCACCAGGCAGCGGACCCTATGGCTACACCTTC | CASSPGSGPYGYTF
TRBD2 | TRBJ2-3 | - | TRBV5-6 | TGTGCCAGCAGCCAAGTGGGACTAAGCAAAGATACGCAGTATTTT | CASSQVGLSKDTQYF
TRBD1 | TRBJ1-1 | - | TRBV19 | TGTGCCAGTAGCCCCTCAGGGGGAGGAGAAGCTTTCTTT | CASSPSGGGEAFF
TRBD1 | TRBJ2-1 | - | TRBV5-1 | TGCGCCAGTCAACAGGGGTTTGGCTCCTACAATGAGCAGTTCTTC | CASQQGFGSYNEQFF
TRBD1 | TRBJ1-5 | - | TRBV6-1 | TGTGCCAGCAGTGACCAGCTCGGACAGGTTATCGATCAGCCCCAGCATTTT | CASSDQLGQVIDQPQHF
- | TRBJ2-6 | - | TRBV10-3 | TGTGCCATCAGCTCAGGGAGTGGGAACTCTGGGGCCAACGTCCTGACTTTC | CAISSGSGNSGANVLTF
- | TRBJ1-2 | - | TRBV18 | TGTGCCAGCTCACCATACAGGGAGCCGGGAGGCTATGGCTACACCTTC | CASSPYREPGGYGYTF
- | TRBJ2-5 | - | TRBV4-2 | TGTGCCAGCAGCCAAGATGTGACAGTCCAAGAGACCCAGTACTTC | CASSQDVTVQETQYF
- | TRBJ1-1 | - | TRBV2 | TGTGCCAGCAGTGAGGGCAGAATCTACACTGAAGCTTTCTTT | CASSEGRIYTEAFF
TRBD1 | TRBJ2-5 | - | TRBV14 | TGTGCCAGCAGCCAAGATATCTGGACAGGGGGCCAGACCCAGTACTTC | CASSQDIWTGGQTQYF
TRBD1 | TRBJ1-3 | - | TRBV2 | TGTGCCAGCAGTGATCGAAGGGGTGTGGCCGGGACAGGAGGGGACACCATATATTTT | CASSDRRGVAGTGGDTIYF
- | TRBJ1-1 | - | TRBV4-2 | TGTGCCAGCAGCCAAGTTGGGCCCGAGGCAGCTTTCTTT | CASSQVGPEAAFF
- | TRBJ2-1 | - | TRBV11-2 | TGTGCCAGCAGCACGGACTATAACTCTGAGCAGTTCTTC | CASSTDYNSEQFF
- | TRBJ1-6 | - | TRBV5-6 | TGTGCCAGCAGCTCCGGACTGCCGAACCTCCACTTT | CASSSGLPNLHF
TRBD2 | TRBJ2-5 | - | TRBV7-9 | TGTGCCAGCAGCCTAGCGGGGGAGACCCAGTACTTC | CASSLAGETQYF
- | TRBJ1-2 | once | TRBV7-2 | TGTGCCAGCAGCTTAGGTCTTTTCTATGGCTACACCTTC | CASSLGLFYGYTF
- | TRBJ2-3 | - | TRBV7-9 | TGTGCCAGCAGCTTAACTTACGGAGATACGCAGTATTTT | CASSLTYGDTQYF
- | TRBJ2-1 | - | TRBV2 | TGTGCCAGCAGTGAACTAGTGGGGGATGAGCAGTTCTTC | CASSELVGDEQFF
- | TRBJ2-1 | - | TRBV29-1 | TGCAGCGTTCGGGCAGGGGACTACAATGAGCAGTTCTTC | CSVRAGDYNEQFF
- | TRBJ2-5 | - | TRBV20-1 | TGCAGTGCTAGTACACTCTACGTTAGAGAGACCCAGTACTTC | CSASTLYVRETQYF
- | TRBJ1-2 | - | TRBV2 | TGTGCCAGCAGTGAAAATTCGGTGCGTCATGGCTACACCTTC | CASSENSVRHGYTF
- | TRBJ2-3 | once | TRBV5-1 | TGCGCCAGCAGCTTGGGGACGGGCTCAGATACGCAGTATTTT | CASSLGTGSDTQYF
TRBD2 | TRBJ2-1 | - | TRBV18 | TGTGCCAGCTCCTCCGTGGGACTAGAATTAAGCTCCTACAATGAGCAGTTCTTC | CASSSVGLELSSYNEQFF
TRBD1 | TRBJ2-7 | - | TRBV14 | TGTGCCAGCAGCCAAGATTGGGGACAGGGTCTACACGAGCAGTACTTC | CASSQDWGQGLHEQYF
- | TRBJ2-1 | - | TRBV3-1/TRBV3-2 | TGTGCCAGCAGCCAGGCCCGCAACAATGAGCAGTTCTTC | CASSQARNNEQFF
- | TRBJ2-2 | - | TRBV27 | TGTGCCAGCAGTTTAAGGGGGTTGCACACCGGGGAGCTGTTTTTT | CASSLRGLHTGELFF
TRBD1 | TRBJ1-6 | - | TRBV5-1 | TGCGCCAGCAGCTTAGGGACAGATAATTCACCCCTCCACTTT | CASSLGTDNSPLHF
- | TRBJ1-1 | - | TRBV10-3 | TGTGCCATCAGCCGGGGCCTAGGGACTGAAGCTTTCTTT | CAISRGLGTEAFF
- | TRBJ2-7 | - | TRBV30 | TGTGCCTGGAGTTTACTGACAGGTTACTACGAGCAGTACTTC | CAWSLLTGYYEQYF
- | TRBJ1-3 | - | TRBV3-1/TRBV3-2 | TGTGCCAGCAGCCATTTTGGGACCCCGAGCTCTGGAAACACCATATATTTT | CASSHFGTPSSGNTIYF
TRBD2 | TRBJ2-1 | - | TRBV11-3 | TGTGCCAGCAGCTTAGATGGAACTAGCGGGACAGCTGAGCAGTTCTTC | CASSLDGTSGTAEQFF
- | TRBJ1-3 | - | TRBV4-3 | TGCGCCAGCAGCCAAGACCGAGGGACTGGAAACACCATATATTTT | CASSQDRGTGNTIYF
- | TRBJ2-7 | - | TRBV3-1/TRBV3-2 | TGTGCCAGCAGCCAAGAATGGTTCACCTACGAGCAGTACTTC | CASSQEWFTYEQYF
- | TRBJ2-7 | - | TRBV21-1 | TGTGCCAGCAGCAGCCGGGGAGGCCACGAGCAGTACTTC | CASSSRGGHEQYF
- | TRBJ2-1 | - | TRBV11-2 | TGTGCCAGCAGCTCCACCCGCGGGGACTCCTACAATGAGCAGTTCTTC | CASSSTRGDSYNEQFF
TRBD1 | TRBJ1-6 | few | TRBV2 | TGTGCCAGCAACCCGGACAGGGGAGATTCACCCCTCCACTTT | CASNPDRGDSPLHF
- | TRBJ1-2 | - | TRBV2 | TGTGCCAGCAGTGAGGGGGGGACCGGTGGCTACACCTTC | CASSEGGTGGYTF
- | TRBJ1-5 | - | TRBV5-4 | TGTGCCAGCAGCTTGGGGCGGCAGCCCCAGCATTTT | CASSLGRQPQHF
TRBD1 | TRBJ1-2 | - | TRBV9 | TGTGCCAGCAGCGTAGAACAGGGGGGTGGCTACACCTTC | CASSVEQGGGYTF
- | TRBJ2-7 | - | TRBV5-1 | TGCGCCAGCAGCTTGACAGGGACCTACGAGCAGTACTTC | CASSLTGTYEQYF
TRBD1 | TRBJ1-1 | - | TRBV19 | TGTGCCAGTAGTGGCCGGGACAGGGTTTGGACTGAAGCTTTCTTT | CASSGRDRVWTEAFF